A single sample gave rise to the 21 T cell receptor beta chains below, sequenced in a study of blood T cell repertoires in COVID-19. Profiled with immunoSEQ multiplex PCR; TCRdb holds only in-frame clones, not every one. This sample has approximately 76,000 clones, with roughly 83% found just once. What was sequenced was peripheral blood. The receptors come from a woman aged 55-70 years with acute or convalescent COVID-19.

V and J are TRBV9 and TRBJ2-7, with TRBD2 identical over 7 bases. The V segment lost 4 bases and the J segment 0 bases; nucleotides outside the gene matches: 4. Per the germline V gene, CDR1 is SGDLS and CDR2 is YYNGEE. The CDR3 is 14 amino acids. CDR3 in DNA: TGTGCCAGCAGCTTTGGGACTAACTCCTACGAGCAGTACTTC. Its translation: CASSFGTNSYEQYF.

The chain joins TRBV2 to TRBJ1-2; TRBD1 matches at 7 bases. Germline CDR1 is SNHLY and CDR2 is FYNNEI. The CDR3 is 15 residues long. Unmatched junction bases numbered 12, after V lost 7 bases and J lost 4 bases. CDR3 sequence: CASKREQGGSYGYTF. The DNA of the CDR3 is TGTGCCAGCAAGCGCGAGCAGGGGGGAAGCTATGGCTACACCTTC.

The V gene is TRBV5-1, the J gene TRBJ1-1; 9 bases are a match to TRBD1. From germline, CDR1 is SGHRS and CDR2 YFSETQ. The CDR3 is 14 amino acids. V lost 6 bases to trimming and J lost 1 base; unmatched junction nucleotides: 4. The CDR3 loop reads CASNKGQGNTEAFF. Written as DNA, the CDR3 is TGCGCCAGCAACAAGGGACAGGGGAACACTGAAGCTTTCTTT.

Written as DNA, the CDR3 is TGTGCCAGCAGTCAGGGACTTTGGGACACCGGGGAGCTGTTTTTT. Its protein product is CASSQGLWDTGELFF. The chain employs TRBV6-5 and TRBJ2-2; a weak D match, TRBD2 (6 bases). V was cut by 5 bases and J by 3 bases, with 13 bases left in between. CDR1 is MNHEY and CDR2 is SVGAGI in the germline V gene. The CDR3 is made up of 15 amino acids.

This clone has more than one count but fewer than ten. The chain joins TRBV5-1 to TRBJ2-7, with 10 bases identical to TRBD1. This CDR3 has 15 residues. Germline CDR1 reads SGHRS; CDR2 reads YFSETQ. The ends lost 7 bases at V and 5 bases at J; junction bases unmatched: 12. The CDR3 DNA follows: TGCGCCAGCCATCGACAGGGGGCGGGGAACAACGAGCAGTACTTC. Its protein is CASHRQGAGNNEQYF.

J is TRBJ1-2 and V is TRBV6-1, with a possible D match to TRBD1 (5 bases). The CDR3 has 14 residues. V was clipped by 4 bases and J by 4 bases, with 13 bases between them. Germline V gene sequence: CDR1 MNHNS, CDR2 SASEGT. The CDR3 DNA sequence: TGTGCCAGCAGTGTGGGCAGGGAGGGCTATGGCTACACCTTC. This encodes CASSVGREGYGYTF.

As DNA, the CDR3 is TGTGCCAGCAGCTCGGGACAGCTCGGAGAAGCTTTCTTT. This encodes CASSSGQLGEAFF. The chain joins TRBV13 to TRBJ1-1; 7 bases line up with TRBD1. Germline V gene sequence: CDR1 PRHDT, CDR2 FYEKMQ (reference sequence). The CDR3 is 13 residues long. V trimming: 4 bases; J trimming: 8 bases; junction bases outside the gene matches: 7.

This rearrangement joins TRBV6-6 to TRBJ1-2; D perhaps matches TRBD1 (6 bases). Between the trimmed V and J ends, which lost 5 bases and 4 bases, there was a span of 20 bases. Germline V gene sequence: CDR1 MNHNY, CDR2 SVGAGI (reference sequence). This CDR3 is 16 amino acids long. In nucleotides, the CDR3 is TGTGCCAGCAGTGGCACGACAGGCACCCATCCCTATGGCTACACCTTC. Translating it yields CASSGTTGTHPYGYTF.

The sample holds a few counts of this clone. V usage is TRBV5-6 and J usage is TRBJ2-1; 8 nucleotides match TRBD1. CDR1 and CDR2 (germline): SGHDT, YYEEEE. V trimming: 9 bases; J trimming: 3 bases; junction bases outside the gene matches: 11. The CDR3 loop spans 15 amino acids. The CDR3: CATSRWTGIYNEQFF. Written as DNA, the CDR3 is TGTGCCACGAGCCGTTGGACAGGGATCTACAATGAGCAGTTCTTC.

The chain carries TRBV6-6 and TRBJ1-3, with D perhaps TRBD1 (6 bases). V lost 8 bases and J lost 2, with 10 bases in between. The CDR3 loop spans 13 amino acids. Germline lookup yields CDR1 MNHNY and CDR2 SVGAGI (reference sequence). The CDR3 region has the DNA TGTGCCAGCGGCGCAGGGGCTGGAAACACCATATATTTT. It codes for CASGAGAGNTIYF.

The chain joins TRBV29-1 to TRBJ1-2; 9 bases align to TRBD1. CDR1 and CDR2 from the germline V gene are SQVTM and ANQGSEA. The CDR3 is made up of 12 amino acids. The J segment lost 6 bases and the V segment lost 6 bases, leaving 5 bases of the junction unmatched. CDR3 sequence: CSVGDRENGYTF. The CDR3 bases are TGCAGCGTGGGGGACAGGGAGAATGGCTACACCTTC. Variable domain in full (rest from reference TRBV29-1 and TRBJ1-2): SAVISQKPSRDICQRGTSLTIQCQVDSQVTMMFWYRQQPGQSLTLIATANQGSEATYESGFVIDKFPISRPNLTFSTLTVSNMSPEDSSIYLCSVGDRENGYTFGSGTRLTVV.

The chain has TRBV7-9 and TRBJ1-4, with 8 bases identical to TRBD1. CDR3 length: 15 amino acids. The germline CDR1 and CDR2 sequences are SEHNR and FQNEAQ (reference sequence). Trimming cost V 5 bases and J 7 bases; bases outside gene matches: 9. The CDR3 DNA sequence: TGTGCCAGCAGCCAAGACGCAGGGGGCGGTGAAAAACTGTTTTTT. Translated, it gives CASSQDAGGGEKLFF.

The count of this clone is one. The V call is TRBV19, the J call TRBJ1-5; D not certain. V lost 4 bases and J lost 1, with 8 bases in between. Germline loops: CDR1 LNHDA, CDR2 SQIVND (reference sequence). This CDR3 region has 14 residues. CDR3 sequence: CASSTTVSNQPQHF. The CDR3, as DNA: TGTGCCAGTAGTACCACAGTCAGCAATCAGCCCCAGCATTTT.

The chain joins TRBV19 to TRBJ1-4; D is uncertain. The CDR3 contains 16 residues. The germline gives CDR1 LNHDA, CDR2 SQIVND (reference sequence). Trimming shortened V by 4 bases and J by 7 bases, and 19 bases separated the two germline ends. The CDR3 here is CASSTFSRGPGEKLFF. CDR3 coding DNA: TGTGCCAGTAGTACATTTAGTCGAGGCCCTGGTGAAAAACTGTTTTTT.

This clone turned up a few times. The chain links TRBV9 to TRBJ1-3; the match to TRBD1 covers 9 bases. V lost 0 bases to trimming and J lost 0 bases; unmatched junction nucleotides: 16. Germline assignment: CDR1 SGDLS and CDR2 YYNGEE. The CDR3 has 21 residues. Here the CDR3 reads CASSVGIVTGGYPHSGNTIYF. In DNA, the CDR3 is TGTGCCAGCAGCGTAGGAATTGTCACAGGGGGCTATCCCCACTCTGGAAACACCATATATTTT.

The chain carries TRBV6-5 and TRBJ1-1, with TRBD1 identical over 10 bases. The CDR3 contains 14 residues. V dropped 4 bases and J dropped 6; count of bases not matched to a gene: 5. CDR1 is MNHEY and CDR2 is SVGAGI in the germline V gene. CDR3 region: CASSSGTGVSEAFF. The CDR3 nucleotides are TGTGCCAGCAGTTCCGGGACAGGGGTTTCTGAAGCTTTCTTT.

This chain connects TRBV27 to TRBJ1-5; 7 bases line up with TRBD1. This CDR3 comprises 14 residues. The germline gives CDR1 MNHEY, CDR2 SMNVEV (reference sequence). J lost 2 bases, V lost 4 bases, and 2 bases had no gene match. The CDR3 DNA follows: TGTGCCAGCAGTTCCGGACAGGGCAATCAGCCCCAGCATTTT. Translating gives CASSSGQGNQPQHF.

V usage is TRBV6-5 and J usage is TRBJ1-1, with D perhaps matching TRBD1 (6 bases). V lost 6 bases to trimming and J lost 5 bases, with 13 bases between them. The CDR3 loop spans 13 amino acids. From germline, CDR1 is MNHEY and CDR2 SVGAGI. CDR3 DNA sequence: TGTGCCAGCAGCGCCCGGACAGTTACTGAAGCTTTCTTT. Translation: CASSARTVTEAFF.

The CDR3 reads CSGGGQGSDAFF. The CDR3 DNA is TGCAGCGGGGGAGGACAGGGTAGTGATGCTTTCTTT. The chain carries TRBV29-1 and TRBJ1-1, with TRBD1 matching over 8 bases. The V segment lost 7 bases and the J segment 11 bases; nucleotides outside the gene matches: 12. CDR3 length: 12 amino acids. Germline lookup yields CDR1 SQVTM and CDR2 ANQGSEA.

The V call is TRBV10-2, the J call TRBJ2-7, with a possible D match to TRBD1 (9 bases). Germline loops: CDR1 WSHSY, CDR2 SAAADI. The CDR3 covers 14 residues. Deletions cut 8 bases from V and 1 base from J, with 15 bases between. As DNA, the CDR3 is TGCGCCAGCCGGGGGGGACAGGGATCCTACGAGCAGTACTTC. Translated: CASRGGQGSYEQYF.

The chain has TRBV19 and TRBJ1-2; 8 bases are shared with TRBD1. The V gene's germline CDR1 is LNHDA and CDR2 SQIVND (reference sequence). The V segment lost 2 bases and the J segment 1 base; nucleotides outside the gene matches: 15. CDR3 size: 19 residues. The CDR3 bases are TGTGCCAGTAGTATACGACAGGGGACATCCTCCCACCTTAACTATGGCTACACCTTC. Its translation is CASSIRQGTSSHLNYGYTF. The variable domain in full, with the rest retrieved from reference TRBV19 and TRBJ1-2, is DGGITQSPKYLFRKEGQNVTLSCEQNLNHDAMYWYRQDPGQGLRLIYYSQIVNDFQKGDIAEGYSVSREKKESFPLTVTSAQKNPTAFYLCASSIRQGTSSHLNYGYTFGSGTRLTVV.